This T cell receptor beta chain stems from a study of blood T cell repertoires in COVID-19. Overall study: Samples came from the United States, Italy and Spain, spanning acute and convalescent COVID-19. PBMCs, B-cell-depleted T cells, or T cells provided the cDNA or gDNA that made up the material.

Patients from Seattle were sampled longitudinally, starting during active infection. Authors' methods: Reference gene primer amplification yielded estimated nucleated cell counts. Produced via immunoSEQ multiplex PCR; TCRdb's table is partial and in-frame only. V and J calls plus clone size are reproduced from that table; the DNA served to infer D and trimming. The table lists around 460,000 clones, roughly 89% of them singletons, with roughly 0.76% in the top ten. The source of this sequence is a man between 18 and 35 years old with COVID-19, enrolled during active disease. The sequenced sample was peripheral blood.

CDR3: CASSLGQNYGYTF. Here the CDR3 DNA reads TGTGCCAGCAGCCTGGGACAGAACTATGGCTACACCTTC. This rearrangement joins TRBV3-1 (or the pseudogene TRBV3-2) to TRBJ1-2; 7 bases align to TRBD1. This CDR3 has 13 amino acids. Germline V gene sequence: CDR1 LGHDT, CDR2 YNNKEL (reference sequence). With V trimmed by 4 bases and J by 2 bases, 1 base remained unmatched.